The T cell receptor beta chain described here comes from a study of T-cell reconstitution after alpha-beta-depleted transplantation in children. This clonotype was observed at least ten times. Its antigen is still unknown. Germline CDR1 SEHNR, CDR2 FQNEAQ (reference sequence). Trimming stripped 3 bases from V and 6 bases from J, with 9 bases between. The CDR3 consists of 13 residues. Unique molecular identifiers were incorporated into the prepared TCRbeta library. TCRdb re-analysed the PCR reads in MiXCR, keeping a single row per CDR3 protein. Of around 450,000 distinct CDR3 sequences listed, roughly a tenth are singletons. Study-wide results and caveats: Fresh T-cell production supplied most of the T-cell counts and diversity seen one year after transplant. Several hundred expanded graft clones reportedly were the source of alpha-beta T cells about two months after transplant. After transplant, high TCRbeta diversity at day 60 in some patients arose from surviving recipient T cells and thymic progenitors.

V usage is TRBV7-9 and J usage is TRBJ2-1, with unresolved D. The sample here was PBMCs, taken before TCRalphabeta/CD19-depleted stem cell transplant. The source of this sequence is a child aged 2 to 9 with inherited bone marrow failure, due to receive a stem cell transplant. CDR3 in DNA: TGTGCCAGCAGCTTTATACCTTCCAATGAGCAGTTCTTC. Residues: CASSFIPSNEQFF.